This T cell receptor beta chain was captured by sequencing in a study of blood T cell repertoires in COVID-19. On the study more broadly: Spain, Italy and the United States supplied samples that represented acute and convalescent COVID-19.

This CDR3 spans 15 amino acids. The V end was cut by 4 bases, the J end by 4 bases, with 16 bases between. From germline, CDR1 is LGHDT and CDR2 YNNKEL (reference sequence). Libraries were prepared by immunoSEQ multiplex PCR; TCRdb keeps only in-frame clonotypes and omits some of them. The sample holds roughly 100,000 clones, around 87% seen once. Sequenced input: peripheral blood. J is TRBJ2-5 and V is TRBV3-1 (or the pseudogene TRBV3-2); tentative D call: TRBD2 (6 bases). This receptor was obtained from a man over 45 with active or convalescent COVID-19. The CDR3 protein is CASSLLFGGGETQYF. The DNA for the CDR3 is TGTGCCAGCAGCCTTCTCTTCGGGGGAGGAGAGACCCAGTACTTC.